This T cell receptor (beta chain) was identified in a study of OX40 agonist ivuxolimab in advanced cancers. At the level of the study: Patients were given ivuxolimab, an antibody that agonizes OX40 (CD134). Earlier anti-PD-1, anti-PD-L1 or anti-CTLA-4 therapy was permitted; less than 50% had received some. Three individuals attained partial responses, comprising one hepatocellular carcinoma case and two cutaneous melanoma cases.

Findings of the study overall: Dose levels from 0.1 to 3.0 mg/kg saw CD4+ and CD8+ blood T cells expand clonally by week 6.

Details on this clone: Antigen: not known.

TCRdb keeps only in-frame clones here, not all; method: immunoSEQ multiplex PCR. The sample lists 100,000 or so clones; around 86% were seen once. Between the trimmed V and J ends, which lost 10 bases and 1 base, there was a span of 17 bases. CDR1 and CDR2 (germline): WSHSY, SAAADI. The CDR3 is made up of 15 amino acids. The chain has TRBV10-2 and TRBJ1-5, with D possibly being TRBD1 (5 bases). The sample consisted of CD4+ or CD8+ T cells sorted from blood, taken in a trial of the OX40 agonist ivuxolimab. The source of this sequence is an adult with an advanced solid tumor such as melanoma, head and neck, liver or kidney cancer. The CDR3 is CATREAAGSNQPQHF. CDR3 DNA sequence: TGCGCCACCAGGGAGGCGGCAGGGAGCAATCAGCCCCAGCATTTT.